This TCR beta chain was profiled in a study of cytomegalovirus exposure and HLA in healthy donors (dated by TCRdb to about 2017). For the study in its entirety: According to an earlier analysis of several hundred of the donors, roughly 180 million T cells yielded 95 million to 140 million unique TCR beta sequences and about 300 Gb of sequence data. The number of donors typed differed by locus, with roughly 629-640 for A, B, C, DRB1 and DQB1, around 500 for DQA1, over 600 for DPA1, and some 450 for DPB1. The study combined high-throughput TCR immunosequencing, statistical association of individual TCRs with disease status, and machine learning to predict cytomegalovirus infection status. A later genetic analysis took genome-wide SNP genotypes for about three fifths of the roughly 670 donors and used that subset as a discovery cohort. All discovery cohort repertoires had been generated on a single sequencing platform. An early release covering some 640 HLA-typed donors comprised about 310 gigabases of sequencing data and some 79 million unique TCR sequences. An earlier analysis of around 640 of the donors used high-throughput TCR beta sequencing to judge whether each TCR beta V gene segment behaved as functional or pseudogenic. On average, roughly 250,000 unique TCR beta nucleotide sequences were sequenced per donor among a few hundred genotyped donors of the cohort, with around 19% of those sequences being non-productive. A separate validation cohort of more than 100 different subjects was used in addition to the 666-subject first cohort. In a later analysis, previously published TCR beta repertoires from several hundred donors were re-analyzed and high-resolution HLA genotyping was added so that TCR occurrence patterns could be studied. Among the approximately 420 genotyped donors, around 81% belonged to the genetic ancestry cluster associated with self-reported Caucasian donors. Donor age, sex, ethnicity and CMV serostatus were compiled together with the repertoire data. Four or five DR-DQ haplotypes were treated as single units for association and clustering because of strong linkage in the cohort. The study aimed to test whether cataloging public T cell receptors could reveal signatures of past pathogen exposure. The study profiled the T cell repertoires of fewer than 850 subjects by immunosequencing and related them to cytomegalovirus serostatus. HLA typing included class I and class II loci at four-digit resolution. Rather than drawing on any new phenotypic data, the later analysis identified candidate immune exposures from TCR beta sequences and the way those sequences occurred across donors. General findings and caveats noted by the study authors: Cytomegalovirus status was reported to be diagnosed by the classifier with high specificity and sensitivity in both the original and validation cohorts. A later analysis reported that several top co-occurrence clusters appeared linked to parvovirus B19, influenza, CMV and Epstein-Barr virus. An association between a missense DCLRE1C variant and V-gene and J-gene trimming of TCR beta chains was found in a later genetic analysis and replicated in an independent cohort. In a later genetic analysis, fewer N-insertions in productive TCRs were reported among donors in an Asian-associated ancestry cluster than the 666-donor mean. Most CMV-associated TCR beta chains appeared to be HLA-restricted in a later analysis, and the HLA associations seemed to be driven largely by CMV exposure. Some IMGT-functional V segments, including TRBV6-2 and TRBV6-3, could not be told apart with the 87-base-pair reads, so those segments were excluded. Broadly in line with IMGT annotations, most TCR beta V segments showed up in productive rearrangements about 87% or about 30% of the time in an earlier analysis of a few hundred of the donors. Compared with equally common non-associated chains, HLA-associated TCR beta chains in a later analysis were more clonally expanded and had lower generation probabilities. Assigning TCR associations to individual alleles was difficult when HLA alleles, especially DR and DQ, strongly co-occurred. While some public TCRs were present in many individuals, most TCR sequences turned up only very rarely across donors. In a later analysis, TCR association rates were found to vary across HLA loci, with the most associated TCRs seen for DRB1 alleles and the fewest for HLA-C alleles. The cohort was sequenced for TCR beta chains only, and without alpha or paired-chain data the features that could be detected were limited. A group of highly shared sequence variants was considered likely to be a technical artifact of the sequencing pipeline. According to the authors, the approach could potentially be generalized to other disease states and immunological phenotypes. In a later analysis, over 15,000 TCR beta sequences were associated with specific HLA alleles at a false discovery rate of 0.05. The only immune exposure information available for the cohort was CMV serostatus. Presence/absence analyses assumed roughly uniform sequencing depth across donors, an assumption that may not hold. Because counts were too low, fewer than 20 rarely observed V segments, including chromosome 9 orphons, were excluded from the earlier analysis of several hundred of the donors. Correlated functional status among segregating V segments might reflect linkage disequilibrium, but an unknown experimental factor could not be ruled out. HLA typing was unavailable for some donors at each locus, so association tests used only the typed subset. A further reported finding was that TCR beta sequences accurately predicted the HLA-A and HLA-B alleles for most subjects in the first cohort. In the study, 164 TCR beta chains were listed as associated with cytomegalovirus. Three of the identified cytomegalovirus-associated TCR beta chains were confirmed in vitro to be specific for cytomegalovirus antigens.

To note about this clone: Its cognate antigen has yet to be identified. Per-base quality was not reported, and no clone a single base away is much larger than it.

The cohort was made up of 500 to 850 healthy bone marrow donors. Cohort members were all nominally healthy when sampled, although unrecorded immune exposures were likely present. The donor tested CMV seropositive and was one of the 289 seropositive cohort members. Each donor provided a peripheral blood sample, and peripheral blood mononuclear cells were used for TCR beta sequencing. The Qiagen DNeasy Blood Extraction Kit was used to extract genomic DNA from the blood cell samples. To prepare the library, the immunoSEQ multiplex PCR assay was applied. The multiplex PCR relied on a mix of 60 forward primers for TCR Vbeta segments and 13 reverse primers for TCR Jbeta segments. A multiplex PCR assay on genomic DNA amplified the CDR3 region of rearranged TCR beta genes. The amplified TCR beta libraries were sequenced on the Illumina HiSeq System as 87-base-pair reads. The study's own analysis went as follows. Across the roughly 670 repertoires, a later analysis counted approximately 83 million unique TCR beta chains, some 11 million of which were shared by at least two donors. A nearest-neighbor algorithm error-corrected the raw reads and collapsed the reads into unique sequences, merging closely related sequences to remove PCR and sequencing errors. V, D and J gene segments were assigned by aligning CDR3 sequences to IMGT reference sequences. For a sequence to be retained, a match of at least six nucleotides to both a V gene segment and a J gene segment was required. A rearrangement was called productive if the CDR3 had no stop codons and remained in frame with V and J, and every other rearrangement was called non-productive. Following IMGT convention, CDR3 was defined as the stretch from the second conserved V-encoded cysteine up to the conserved J-encoded phenylalanine. The earlier analysis of approximately 590 of the donors excluded any sequence lacking an unambiguous match to a single V gene segment. An earlier analysis of just under 600 of the donors called V segments functional above 56.7% productive rearrangements and segregating when the between-donor standard deviation exceeded 5%. A statistical classification framework was developed to diagnose cytomegalovirus status using the catalog of TCR beta chain sequences. In a later analysis, V and J genes were assigned by comparing TCR nucleotide sequences against IMGT/GENE-DB human TR gene sequences. A later analysis assigned CDR3 sequences and most-parsimonious VDJ recombination scenarios with the TCRdist pipeline. A later analysis defined each TCR beta chain by its CDR3 amino acid sequence plus V-gene family, and excluded reads lacking a unique V-gene family. A later analysis removed nearly 600 highly shared, low-generation-probability nucleotide sequences to deal with suspected cross-contamination and a sequencing artifact. A later analysis calculated a clonal expansion index for each public chain from normalized within-repertoire ranks of inferred template counts. In a later analysis, generation probabilities were computed with a VDJ recombination model fitted to out-of-frame rearrangements, and the resulting probabilities were checked against IGoR. A later analysis scored TCR-TCR, TCR-HLA and TCR-CMV co-occurrence with hypergeometric tests, applying a repertoire-size bias correction to TCR pairs. To estimate false discovery rates, a later analysis permuted the HLA or CMV assignments 20 times. In a later analysis, co-occurring TCRs were grouped using DBSCAN, with TCRdist sequence similarity added in when clustering inside HLA-allele-positive subsets. For co-occurrence clustering, repertoires with fewer than 30,000 or more than 120,000 public chains were excluded, along with four to six repertoires with anomalous nucleotide sharing. Imported from immuneACCESS, the table was reduced by TCRdb to in-frame sequences with V and J called. These copies leave out some clones; in studies compared against another copy, an unresolved V gene accounts for under half, and the cause of the remainder is not known. The DNA gave D and trimming, while V, J and clone size come from that table. The sample table contains more than 95,000 clones; only one count was recorded for approximately 82% of them. The ten largest clones add up to around 8.2% of the sample.

The germline V end is reduced by 4 bases and the J end by 9 bases; junction bases left unmatched: 10. CDR1 and CDR2 are drawn from the germline V gene: MNHEY, SVGAGI. The CDR3, from cysteine to phenylalanine, totals 14 residues. Only the CDR3 portion is preserved as DNA: 42 bases, with reading frame beginning at the first base. Specimen: PBMCs. The chain was built from TRBV6-5 and TRBJ2-7, with 9 bases in between that match TRBD1. The TCR was taken from a man between 35 and 55 years old in good health and CMV-seropositive. The CDR3 has the sequence CASSLGQGLVLQYF. The DNA sequence reads TGTGCCAGCAGTTTGGGACAGGGTCTCGTTTTGCAGTACTTC.